At least ten counts were recorded for the clone carrying this T cell receptor (beta chain). Antigen: not known. Other autoimmune diseases, uncontrolled infections, pregnancy and lactation each led to patient exclusion. Reliance was placed on clinical symptoms, serum thyroxine, TRAb, thyroid ultrasound and orbital computed tomography for diagnosis. Amplification from RNA transcripts yielded the TCR beta CDR3 regions. HTBI primers served in a first-round RT-PCR, which a second-round multiplex PCR followed. TCRdb re-called the multiplex PCR reads through MiXCR, storing one row per CDR3 protein. The data contain a few hundred thousand distinct CDR3 sequences, around a sixth of them singletons. The data were obtained in a study of Graves' ophthalmopathy and Graves' hyperthyroidism. General study results and limits: A model of 13 signatures distinguished ophthalmopathy from stable hyperthyroidism at 85% to 90% sensitivity and approximately 77% specificity. Most thyroid clonotypes with frequency above 0.001 were detected in blood too.

This clonotype was sampled from an adult man with Graves' ophthalmopathy. Sequences were obtained from peripheral blood.

CDR3 DNA sequence: TGTGCCACCAGGGGGTTTGGGAACACTGAAGCTTTCTTT. It specifies CATRGFGNTEAFF. The V gene is TRBV18, the J gene TRBJ1-1, with 7 nucleotides matching TRBD1. Germline V gene lookup returns CDR1 KGHSH and CDR2 LQKENI. Trimming took 10 bases from V and 1 from J; bases not matched to a gene: 6. This CDR3 is 13 amino acids long. The entire variable domain, with the rest obtained from reference TRBV18 and TRBJ1-1, is as follows: NAGVMQNPRHLVRRRGQEARLRCSPMKGHSHVYWYRQLPEEGLKFMVYLQKENIIDESGMPKERFSAEFPKEGPSILRIQQVVRGDSAAYFCATRGFGNTEAFFGQGTRLTVV.